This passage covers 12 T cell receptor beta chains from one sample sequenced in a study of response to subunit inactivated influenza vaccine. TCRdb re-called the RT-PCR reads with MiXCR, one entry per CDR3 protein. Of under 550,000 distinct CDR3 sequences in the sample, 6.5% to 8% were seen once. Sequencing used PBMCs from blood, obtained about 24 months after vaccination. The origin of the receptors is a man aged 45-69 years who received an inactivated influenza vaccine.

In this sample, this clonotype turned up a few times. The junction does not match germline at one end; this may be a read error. CDR3: CSTRTSGIYEQYF. CDR3 sequence (DNA): TGCAGTACTAGGACTAGCGGAATCTACGAGCAGTACTTC. The chain combines TRBV20-1 with TRBJ2-7; 10 bases map to TRBD2. The CDR3 is 13 residues long. Germline V CDR1 and CDR2: DFQATT, SNEGSKA (reference sequence).

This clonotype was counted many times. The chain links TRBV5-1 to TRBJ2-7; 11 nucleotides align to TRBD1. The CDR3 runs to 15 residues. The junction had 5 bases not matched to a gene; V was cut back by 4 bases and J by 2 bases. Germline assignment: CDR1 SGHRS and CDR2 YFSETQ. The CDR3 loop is CASSGGTGGPYEQYF. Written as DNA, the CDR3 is TGCGCCAGCAGCGGAGGGACAGGGGGTCCCTACGAGCAGTACTTC.

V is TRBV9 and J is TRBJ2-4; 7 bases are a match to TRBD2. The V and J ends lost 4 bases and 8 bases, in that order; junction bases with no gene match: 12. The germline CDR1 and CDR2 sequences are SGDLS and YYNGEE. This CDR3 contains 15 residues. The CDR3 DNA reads TGTGCCAGCAGCCCCCCCCGAGGGAGGGTAGACATTCAGTACTTC. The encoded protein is CASSPPRGRVDIQYF.

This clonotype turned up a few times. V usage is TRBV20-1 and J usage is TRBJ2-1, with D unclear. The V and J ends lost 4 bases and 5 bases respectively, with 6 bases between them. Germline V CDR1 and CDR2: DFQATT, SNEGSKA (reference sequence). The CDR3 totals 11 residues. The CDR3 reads CSATRHNEQFF. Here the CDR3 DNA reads TGCAGTGCTACCAGGCACAATGAGCAGTTCTTC.

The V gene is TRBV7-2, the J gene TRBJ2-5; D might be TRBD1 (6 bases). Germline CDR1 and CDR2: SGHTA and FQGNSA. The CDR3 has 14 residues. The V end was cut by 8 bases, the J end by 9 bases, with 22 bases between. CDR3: CASVLGKGEWAQYF. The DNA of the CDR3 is TGTGCCAGCGTTTTGGGGAAGGGGGAGTGGGCCCAGTACTTC.

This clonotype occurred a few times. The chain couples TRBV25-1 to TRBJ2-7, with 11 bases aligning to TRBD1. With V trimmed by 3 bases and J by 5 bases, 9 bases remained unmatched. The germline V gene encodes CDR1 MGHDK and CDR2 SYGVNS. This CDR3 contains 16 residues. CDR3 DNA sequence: TGTGCCAGCAGTGACAAGGACAGGGGGCAGGGGGACGAGCAGTACTTC. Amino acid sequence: CASSDKDRGQGDEQYF.

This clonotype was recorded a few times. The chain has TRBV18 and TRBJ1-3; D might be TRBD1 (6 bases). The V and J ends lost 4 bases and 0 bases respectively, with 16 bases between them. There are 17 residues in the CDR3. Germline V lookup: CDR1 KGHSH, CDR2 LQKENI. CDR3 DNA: TGTGCCAGCTCACTAAGAGTCCCGGACAGCTCTGGAAACACCATATATTTT. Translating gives CASSLRVPDSSGNTIYF.

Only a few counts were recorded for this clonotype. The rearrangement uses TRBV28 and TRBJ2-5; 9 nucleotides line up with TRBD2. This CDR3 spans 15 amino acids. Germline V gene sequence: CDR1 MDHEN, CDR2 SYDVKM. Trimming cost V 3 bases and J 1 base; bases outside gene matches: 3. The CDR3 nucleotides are TGTGCCAGCAGTTTTTGGCGGGAGGGCCAAGAGACCCAGTACTTC. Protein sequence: CASSFWREGQETQYF.

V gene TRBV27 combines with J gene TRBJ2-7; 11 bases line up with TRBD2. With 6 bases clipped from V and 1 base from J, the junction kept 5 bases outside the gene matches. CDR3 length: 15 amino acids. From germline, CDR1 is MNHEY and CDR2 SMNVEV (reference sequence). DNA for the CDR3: TGTGCCAGCAGGCAGGGACTAGCGGTTTCCTACGAGCAGTACTTC. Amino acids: CASRQGLAVSYEQYF.

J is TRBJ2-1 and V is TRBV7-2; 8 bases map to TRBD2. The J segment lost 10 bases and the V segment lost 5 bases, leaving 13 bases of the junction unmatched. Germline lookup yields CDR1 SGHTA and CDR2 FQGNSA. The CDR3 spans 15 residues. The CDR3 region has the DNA TGTGCCAGCAGCCAACCAGGCGGGAGGAGTCGGGAGCAGTTCTTC. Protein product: CASSQPGGRSREQFF.

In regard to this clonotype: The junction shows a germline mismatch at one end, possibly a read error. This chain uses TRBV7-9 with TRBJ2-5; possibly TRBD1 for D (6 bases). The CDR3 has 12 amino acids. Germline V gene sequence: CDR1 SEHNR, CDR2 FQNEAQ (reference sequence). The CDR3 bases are TGTGCCGGCAGCTTAGACAGGGAGACCCAGTACTTC. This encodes CAGSLDRETQYF.

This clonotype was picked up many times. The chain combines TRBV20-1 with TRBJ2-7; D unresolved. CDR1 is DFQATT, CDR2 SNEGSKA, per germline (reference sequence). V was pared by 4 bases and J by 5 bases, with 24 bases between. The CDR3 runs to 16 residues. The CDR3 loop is CSANLLTRGITDEQYF. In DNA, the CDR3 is TGCAGTGCTAACCTGCTTACAAGAGGAATCACCGACGAGCAGTACTTC.